One sample yielded the 21 T cell receptor beta chains listed below, sequenced in a study of shared clonotypes between healthy human individuals (dated by TCRdb to the early 2020s). For the CD8 naive samples, CD45RO-negative cells were positively selected for CCR7, yielding a CD45RA+CCR7+ population from which TemRA cells were excluded. Libraries came from the immunoSEQ multiplex PCR assay. This is the immuneACCESS table as TCRdb keeps it, with only in-frame sequences that have V and J called. A part of the clones is gone; compared with another copy, unresolved V genes explain less than half, and the rest is unexplained. The sample profile shows 630,000 or so clones; nearly 98% of them were found once. Roughly 0.29% of the sample is held by the ten biggest clonotypes. Specimen: naive CD8+ T cells sorted from blood. The cell subset or site label, read with the paper, signifies: CD45RA+CCR7+. The receptor source for this set is a man aged 25 to 40 in good health.

The chain joins TRBV7-9 to TRBJ2-1; D uncertain. In germline, CDR1 is SEHNR, CDR2 FQNEAQ (reference sequence). V lost 5 bases and J 9 bases, leaving 8 bases between the germline ends. The CDR3 is 11 amino acids. The CDR3 coding sequence is TGTGCCAGCAGCCCTAGTTTTGAGCAGTTCTTC. This encodes CASSPSFEQFF.

This sequence joins TRBV11-2 and TRBJ1-1, with D possibly being TRBD1 (5 bases). V lost 1 base and J 4 bases, leaving 7 bases between the germline ends. The CDR3 extends over 13 amino acids. Per the germline V gene, CDR1 is SGHAT and CDR2 is FQNNGV. CDR3 in DNA: TGTGCCAGCAGCTTAGGGAGGGGCACTGAAGCTTTCTTT. Translating gives CASSLGRGTEAFF.

In this sample, this clone turned up once. The chain carries TRBV6-1 and TRBJ1-1; D might be TRBD1 (6 bases). The CDR3 contains 12 residues. V shed 6 bases and J shed 4 bases, with 9 bases lying between them. CDR1 is MNHNS and CDR2 is SASEGT in the germline V gene. The DNA of the CDR3 is TGTGCCAGCAGCGCAGGGGTCACTGAAGCTTTCTTT. Residues: CASSAGVTEAFF.

This clone occurred once. The chain couples TRBV27 to TRBJ2-3; 7 nucleotides match TRBD2. The CDR3 loop spans 17 amino acids. Germline CDR1 and CDR2: MNHEY and SMNVEV (reference sequence). J gave up 1 base and V 3 bases, and 10 bases lay outside the gene matches. The CDR3 region is CASSFLTAGAGTDTQYF. In DNA, the CDR3 is TGTGCCAGCAGTTTCCTAACGGCGGGAGCGGGCACAGATACGCAGTATTTT.

The chain uses TRBV9 and TRBJ2-7; TRBD2 agrees at 13 bases. Germline CDR1 reads SGDLS; CDR2 reads YYNGEE. This CDR3 has 16 residues. Trimming took 3 bases from V and 3 from J; bases not matched to a gene: 6. The CDR3 bases are TGTGCCAGCAGCGGGACTAGCGGGAGCCTTTACTACGAGCAGTACTTC. Protein product: CASSGTSGSLYYEQYF.

CDR3 in DNA: TGTGCCAGTGACCCCGGGGCAGAGCGACAGTACAGCTCCTACAATGAGCAGTTCTTC. Encoded protein: CASDPGAERQYSSYNEQFF. The V call is TRBV18, the J call TRBJ2-1; D assignment may be TRBD1 or TRBD2 (5 bases each). Between the trimmed V and J ends, which lost 9 bases and 0 bases, there was a span of 27 bases. The CDR3 runs 19 residues. The germline gives CDR1 KGHSH, CDR2 LQKENI.

The chain employs TRBV27 and TRBJ2-7; D is perhaps TRBD1 (7 bases). Germline lookup yields CDR1 MNHEY and CDR2 SMNVEV (reference sequence). The V end was cut by 2 bases, the J end by 5 bases, with 13 bases between. This CDR3 has 14 amino acids. The CDR3 DNA is TGTGCCAGCAGTTTAACGGGCAGGGGGGACGAGCAGTACTTC. This codes for CASSLTGRGDEQYF.

The genes are TRBV2 and TRBJ2-3; D gene uncertain. The CDR3 totals 12 residues. V lost 7 bases and J lost 4, with 9 bases in between. Germline lookup yields CDR1 SNHLY and CDR2 FYNNEI. The CDR3 nucleotides are TGTGCCAGCATAAAGGCCCCAGATACGCAGTATTTT. It specifies CASIKAPDTQYF. The variable domain in full, completed from reference TRBV2 and TRBJ2-3, reads EPEVTQTPSHQVTQMGQEVILRCVPISNHLYFYWYRQILGQKVEFLVSFYNNEISEKSEIFDDQFSVERPDGSNFTLKIRSTKLEDSAMYFCASIKAPDTQYFGPGTRLTVL.

The chain couples TRBV27 to TRBJ1-4, with D possibly matching TRBD1 (5 bases). The germline CDR1 and CDR2 sequences are MNHEY and SMNVEV (reference sequence). The CDR3 is 12 amino acids. Trimming shortened V by 7 bases and J by 7 bases, and 10 bases separated the two germline ends. CDR3 DNA sequence: TGTGCCAGCAAAGGGGAGGTTGAAAAACTGTTTTTT. Its translation is CASKGEVEKLFF.

The V gene is TRBV2, the J gene TRBJ2-3, with 14 bases matching TRBD2. This CDR3 comprises 15 residues. V trimming: 8 bases; J trimming: 4 bases; junction bases outside the gene matches: 5. Germline V gene sequence: CDR1 SNHLY, CDR2 FYNNEI. This CDR3 reads CASRGTSGSSDTQYF. The DNA of the CDR3 is TGTGCCAGCCGCGGGACTAGCGGGAGCTCAGATACGCAGTATTTT.

This sequence joins TRBV9 and TRBJ1-2, with D perhaps TRBD1 (5 bases). Trimming stripped 3 bases from V and 4 bases from J, with 10 bases between. The CDR3 runs 13 residues. Germline assignment: CDR1 SGDLS and CDR2 YYNGEE. CDR3 residues: CASSGDRGYGYTF. Here the CDR3 DNA reads TGTGCCAGCAGCGGGGATAGGGGCTATGGCTACACCTTC.

This clone was seen only once. The gene calls are TRBV7-9 and TRBJ2-1; 7 nucleotides match TRBD2. The V segment lost 5 bases and the J segment 5 bases; nucleotides outside the gene matches: 18. This CDR3 has 18 amino acids. Germline values: CDR1 SEHNR, CDR2 FQNEAQ (reference sequence). For the CDR3, the DNA is TGTGCCAGCAGCCCCGGGGGGACGTTCCGGGCTGAGGACAATGAGCAGTTCTTC. It yields the protein CASSPGGTFRAEDNEQFF.

This chain connects TRBV27 to TRBJ2-1, with D maybe TRBD2 (6 bases). Germline V gene data show CDR1 as MNHEY and CDR2 as SMNVEV (reference sequence). The CDR3 has 14 residues. The germline V and J ends were trimmed by 1 base and 6 bases, with 10 bases remaining between them. This chain's CDR3 is CASSLFTSRNEQFF. CDR3 in DNA: TGTGCCAGCAGTTTATTTACTAGCCGCAATGAGCAGTTCTTC.

The genes are TRBV5-1 and TRBJ2-7; D is unclear. Trimming shortened V by 4 bases and J by 4 bases, and 9 bases separated the two germline ends. CDR1 is SGHRS and CDR2 is YFSETQ in the germline V gene. The CDR3 has 12 amino acids. The DNA of the CDR3 is TGCGCCAGCAGCGGTGACATATACGAGCAGTACTTC. Translating it yields CASSGDIYEQYF.

The chain links TRBV4-1 to TRBJ2-7, with 10 bases fitting TRBD1. The V and J ends lost 0 bases and 2 bases, in that order; junction bases with no gene match: 7. Germline lookup yields CDR1 MGHRA and CDR2 YSYEKL. The CDR3 is 17 amino acids. CDR3 residues: CASSQDPGQGVTYEQYF. The DNA for the CDR3 is TGCGCCAGCAGCCAAGATCCTGGACAGGGGGTTACCTACGAGCAGTACTTC.

The V and J genes are TRBV7-9 and TRBJ1-2, with D perhaps matching TRBD1 (5 bases). V shed 5 bases and J shed 2 bases, with 12 bases lying between them. This CDR3 spans 14 amino acids. Germline CDR1 reads SEHNR; CDR2 reads FQNEAQ (reference sequence). This CDR3 reads CASSPIGGNYGYTF. The CDR3 coding sequence is TGTGCCAGCAGCCCAATCGGGGGAAACTATGGCTACACCTTC.

The rearrangement uses TRBV9 and TRBJ2-7, with a tentative D call TRBD2 (6 bases). V was shortened by 0 bases and J by 7 bases, with 14 bases between the two germline ends. The CDR3 spans 14 residues. The germline CDR1 and CDR2 sequences are SGDLS and YYNGEE. This CDR3 is CASSVGGDTVEQYF. The DNA of the CDR3 is TGTGCCAGCAGCGTAGGCGGGGATACTGTGGAGCAGTACTTC. The variable domain in full, completed from reference TRBV9 and TRBJ2-7, reads DSGVTQTPKHLITATGQRVTLRCSPRSGDLSVYWYQQSLDQGLQFLIQYYNGEERAKGNILERFSAQQFPDLHSELNLSSLELGDSALYFCASSVGGDTVEQYFGPGTRLTVT.

This chain joins TRBV11-2 and TRBJ2-1, with 10 nucleotides matching TRBD2. Germline loops: CDR1 SGHAT, CDR2 FQNNGV. The CDR3 is made up of 15 amino acids. V was pared by 3 bases and J by 4 bases, with 3 bases of the junction left unmatched. The CDR3 DNA reads as TGTGCCAGCAGCTTCGGGACTAGCGTTTACAATGAGCAGTTCTTC. Its protein is CASSFGTSVYNEQFF.

The rearrangement uses TRBV7-6 and TRBJ2-1; 8 bases align to TRBD2. Trimming took 2 bases from V and 5 from J; bases not matched to a gene: 5. Looked up from germline, CDR1 is SGHVS and CDR2 is FNYEAQ. There are 15 residues in the CDR3. The CDR3 nucleotides are TGTGCCAGCAGCTTATGGGCCGGGGGGGACAATGAGCAGTTCTTC. This codes for CASSLWAGGDNEQFF.

Worth noting for this clone: The same CDR3 is also encoded by other DNA sequences in this sample. This rearrangement joins TRBV6-5 to TRBJ2-1, with D possibly TRBD1 on 5 matching bases. V was cut by 0 bases and J by 9 bases, with 9 bases left in between. Germline V gene data show CDR1 as MNHEY and CDR2 as SVGAGI. This CDR3 has 13 amino acids. CDR3 sequence: CASSYSRAAEQFF. In nucleotides, the CDR3 is TGTGCCAGCAGTTACTCCAGGGCGGCTGAGCAGTTCTTC.

The chain employs TRBV5-4 and TRBJ2-2; no clear D. The V end was cut by 2 bases, the J end by 4 bases, with 15 bases between. The CDR3 is made up of 16 amino acids. The germline V gene has CDR1 SGHNT and CDR2 YYREEE (reference sequence). The CDR3, as DNA: TGTGCCAGCAGCTTAGGCCCAGCCATGGCCACCGGGGAGCTGTTTTTT. It is translated as CASSLGPAMATGELFF.